This T cell receptor beta chain originates from a study of T cell responses to AZD1222 COVID-19 vaccine. Notes on the study in general: The study identified only six AZD1222 recipients as seropositive at baseline. Two AZD1222 doses significantly raised spike-specific TCR breadth and depth over controls. Females outnumbered males among donors, who were mostly white British; clonal diversity was possibly underestimated.

Libraries were prepared by immunoSEQ multiplex PCR; TCRdb keeps only in-frame clonotypes and omits some of them. The sample has over 120,000 clones; 85% to 95% are singletons. The CDR3 sequence is 14 residues long. Germline values: CDR1 SGDLS, CDR2 YYNGEE. Trimming removed 4 bases from V and 8 bases from J, with 15 bases in between. Comment on this clone: The antigen remains undetermined.

This sample comprised peripheral blood, obtained after recovery from COVID-19. The clonotype comes from an adult who had recovered from COVID-19. The J gene is TRBJ2-2, the V gene TRBV9, with TRBD2 as a possible D gene (5 bases). The chain's CDR3 is CASSPRTAQGELFF. The CDR3 DNA is TGTGCCAGCAGCCCTCGGACTGCCCAAGGGGAGCTGTTTTTT.